These 9 T cell receptor beta chains came from one sample sequenced in a study of blood T cell repertoires in COVID-19. Libraries were prepared by immunoSEQ multiplex PCR; TCRdb keeps only in-frame clonotypes and omits some of them. The sample carries 50,000 to 75,000 clones, about 90% recorded once. The sample was peripheral blood. These receptor sequences come from an elderly man in a cohort sampled during active COVID-19.

The gene calls are TRBV7-3 and TRBJ2-7; 8 nucleotides align to TRBD1. This CDR3 is built from 13 residues. Unmatched junction bases numbered 6, after V lost 5 bases and J lost 6 bases. Germline assignment: CDR1 SGHTA and CDR2 FQGTGA. CDR3 in DNA: TGTGCCAGCAGCCGAGGACAGGGCTCCGAGCAGTACTTC. Translating gives CASSRGQGSEQYF. Filled out from reference TRBV7-3 and TRBJ2-7, the complete variable domain reads GAGVSQTPSNKVTEKGKYVELRCDPISGHTALYWYRQSLGQGPEFLIYFQGTGAADDSGLPNDRFFAVRPEGSVSTLKIQRTERGDSAVYLCASSRGQGSEQYFGPGTRLTVT.

The chain joins TRBV18 to TRBJ1-5, with 9 bases matching TRBD1. V gave up 3 bases and J gave up 1 base; unmatched junction bases: 1. Germline CDR1 reads KGHSH; CDR2 reads LQKENI. The CDR3 loop spans 15 amino acids. CDR3 nucleotides: TGTGCCAGCTCACCCGGGACAGGGAGCAATCAGCCCCAGCATTTT. Its protein is CASSPGTGSNQPQHF.

In this sample, this clone turned up once. The chain joins TRBV7-9 to TRBJ1-4; D not resolved. Germline CDR1 SEHNR, CDR2 FQNEAQ (reference sequence). CDR3 length equals 14 residues. With 5 bases removed from V and 4 bases from J, the gap between germline ends came to 11 bases. CDR3 amino acids: CASSPNYGNEKLFF. In nucleotides, the CDR3 is TGTGCCAGCAGCCCGAACTACGGTAATGAAAAACTGTTTTTT.

In its sample, this clone was seen once. The chain combines TRBV5-1 with TRBJ2-5; D might be TRBD2 (6 bases). Trimming cost V 7 bases and J 5 bases, with 18 bases left between them. The CDR3 is made up of 14 amino acids. Germline V gives CDR1 SGHRS, CDR2 YFSETQ. The CDR3 bases are TGCGCCAGCGTGGGGACTGCTGGCGTCGAGACCCAGTACTTC. Translated: CASVGTAGVETQYF.

The chain is built from TRBV19 and TRBJ1-2; possible D gene TRBD1, 6 bases. This CDR3 contains 13 residues. From germline, CDR1 is LNHDA and CDR2 SQIVND (reference sequence). Trimming left V 6 bases short and J 6 bases short, with 14 bases between. Here the CDR3 DNA reads TGTGCCAGTAGGCGTCAGGGGCTCGATGGCTACACCTTC. Translated: CASRRQGLDGYTF. The full variable domain, its missing parts supplied by reference TRBV19 and TRBJ1-2, is DGGITQSPKYLFRKEGQNVTLSCEQNLNHDAMYWYRQDPGQGLRLIYYSQIVNDFQKGDIAEGYSVSREKKESFPLTVTSAQKNPTAFYLCASRRQGLDGYTFGSGTRLTVV.

V and J are TRBV19 and TRBJ1-4; D possibly corresponds to TRBD1 (6 bases). The ends were cut back, 10 bases at V and 6 bases at J, with 21 bases in the middle. The CDR3 totals 15 residues. CDR1 and CDR2 (germline): LNHDA, SQIVND (reference sequence). Written as DNA, the CDR3 is TGTGCCACCCTTTCTACAGGGCTGGGCTATGAAAAACTGTTTTTT. Its protein product is CATLSTGLGYEKLFF.

The V gene is TRBV6-5, the J gene TRBJ1-1, with 10 positions matching TRBD1. Germline V CDR1 and CDR2: MNHEY, SVGAGI. V was clipped by 6 bases and J by 7 bases; unmatched bases: 11. CDR3 length: 15 residues. CDR3 DNA sequence: TGTGCCAGCAGGGCTCGGGACAGGGGAGGGGGTGAAGCTTTCTTT. Amino acid sequence: CASRARDRGGGEAFF.

This chain joins TRBV10-2 and TRBJ1-1, with TRBD1 matching over 8 bases. This CDR3 contains 14 residues. Germline V gene sequence: CDR1 WSHSY, CDR2 SAAADI. V was pared by 7 bases and J by 5 bases, with 9 bases of the junction left unmatched. The CDR3 coding sequence is TGCGCCAGCATGCAGGGGGCGACGGGGACTGAAGCTTTCTTT. Translated, it gives CASMQGATGTEAFF.

V is TRBV3-1 (or the pseudogene TRBV3-2) and J is TRBJ2-3, with 8 bases fitting TRBD2. Germline lookup yields CDR1 LGHDT and CDR2 YNNKEL (reference sequence). The trim removed 2 bases at V and 3 bases at J, leaving 7 bases unmatched. The CDR3 consists of 16 residues. The CDR3 sequence: CASSQSRGAKTDTQYF. Written as DNA, the CDR3 is TGTGCCAGCAGCCAATCGCGGGGGGCCAAGACAGATACGCAGTATTTT.